This passage covers 9 T cell receptor beta chains from one sample sequenced in a study of PD-1 blockade in classical Hodgkin lymphoma. With no exception, relapse followed autologous stem cell transplantation in all patients, and brentuximab vedotin exposure varied. The table came from immunoSEQ multiplex PCR; TCRdb's copy has only in-frame clones and leaves some out. The sample has 28,000 or so clones, around 70% seen once. The specimen comprised peripheral blood mononuclear cells (PBMCs), sampled before the second cycle of nivolumab. The receptors come from a human donor with classical Hodgkin lymphoma.

The chain employs TRBV7-8 and TRBJ1-5; D is perhaps TRBD1 (5 bases). The CDR3 contains 13 residues. Germline-derived CDR1 and CDR2 are SGHVS and FQNEAQ. V dropped 5 bases and J dropped 10 bases, with 15 bases sitting between them. CDR3 DNA: TGTGCCAGCAGCCTCGACAGCCTCTATCCCCAGCATTTT. Amino acid sequence: CASSLDSLYPQHF. The full variable domain, rest sourced from reference TRBV7-8 and TRBJ1-5, is GAGVSQSPRYKVAKRGQDVALRCDPISGHVSLFWYQQALGQGPEFLTYFQNEAQLDKSGLPSDRFFAERPEGSVSTLKIQRTQQEDSAVYLCASSLDSLYPQHFGDGTRLSIL.

The rearrangement uses TRBV4-1 and TRBJ1-2, with D unresolved. The V end was cut by 4 bases, the J end by 5 bases, with 11 bases between. The CDR3 spans 13 residues. CDR1 is MGHRA, CDR2 YSYEKL, per germline. The CDR3 spells CASSRRPRYGYTF. CDR3 bases: TGCGCCAGCAGCCGCCGACCTCGTTATGGCTACACCTTC.

CDR3 sequence: CASSPEPLGTQYF. DNA for the CDR3: TGTGCCAGCAGCCCAGAACCCCTCGGGACCCAGTACTTC. The rearrangement links TRBV7-3 to TRBJ2-5; unclear D gene. Germline CDR1 is SGHTA and CDR2 is FQGTGA. The CDR3 length is 13 residues. V lost 5 bases and J lost 7, with 14 bases in between. Full variable domain (rest looked up from reference TRBV7-3 and TRBJ2-5): GAGVSQTPSNKVTEKGKYVELRCDPISGHTALYWYRQSLGQGPEFLIYFQGTGAADDSGLPNDRFFAVRPEGSVSTLKIQRTERGDSAVYLCASSPEPLGTQYFGPGTRLLVL.

The V gene is TRBV28, the J gene TRBJ1-2; TRBD1 matches at 7 bases. Germline V gene data show CDR1 as MDHEN and CDR2 as SYDVKM. Trimming cost V 4 bases and J 2 bases; bases outside gene matches: 4. This CDR3 contains 14 residues. The CDR3 sequence is CASSSPQGNYGYTF. The CDR3, as DNA: TGTGCCAGCAGTTCCCCACAGGGGAACTATGGCTACACCTTC.

The sample holds a few counts of this clone. The gene calls are TRBV27 and TRBJ2-7, with 7 bases fitting TRBD1. This CDR3 has 17 amino acids. Per the germline V gene, CDR1 is MNHEY and CDR2 is SMNVEV (reference sequence). The trim removed 1 base at V and 4 bases at J, leaving 13 bases unmatched. The CDR3 DNA follows: TGTGCCAGCAGTTTATTCAACCCCAGGACAGGTGCTTACGAGCAGTACTTC. This encodes CASSLFNPRTGAYEQYF.

There are a few counts of this clone. The chain has TRBV2 and TRBJ1-1; D is uncertain. CDR1 is SNHLY and CDR2 is FYNNEI in the germline V gene. Trimming cost V 3 bases and J 0 bases, with 5 bases left between them. The CDR3 has 13 residues. The CDR3 here is CASSDEMNTEAFF. Here the CDR3 DNA reads TGTGCCAGCAGTGACGAGATGAACACTGAAGCTTTCTTT.

This clone was observed a single time. This chain links TRBV19 with TRBJ2-3; TRBD2 is a possible D gene (6 bases). The CDR3 runs to 15 residues. The V end was cut by 4 bases, the J end by 4 bases, with 15 bases between. The germline V gene encodes CDR1 LNHDA and CDR2 SQIVND (reference sequence). CDR3 amino acids: CASSRTTEVPDTQYF. The DNA of the CDR3 is TGTGCCAGTAGTAGGACTACGGAGGTTCCAGATACGCAGTATTTT.

The rearrangement joins TRBV9 to TRBJ2-1; unclear D gene. The germline CDR1 and CDR2 sequences are SGDLS and YYNGEE. The CDR3 totals 16 residues. V lost 4 bases and J 0 bases, leaving 14 bases between the germline ends. CDR3 sequence (DNA): TGTGCCAGCAGCCCCCATAGAGCAAGCTCCTACAATGAGCAGTTCTTC. Translation gives CASSPHRASSYNEQFF.

This clone showed up just a few times. The sample contains more than one DNA sequence encoding this CDR3. This chain joins TRBV7-2 and TRBJ2-1; no clear D. V lost 2 bases and J lost 3, with 5 bases in between. The length of the CDR3 is 13 residues. Per the germline V gene, CDR1 is SGHTA and CDR2 is FQGNSA. This chain's CDR3 is CASSLSLYNEQFF. The CDR3 region has the DNA TGTGCCAGCAGCTTATCTCTCTACAATGAGCAGTTCTTC.